Below, 9 T cell receptor beta chains from the same sample are listed, as sequenced in a study of blood T cell repertoires in COVID-19. TCRdb's table, derived via immunoSEQ multiplex PCR, lists solely in-frame clones and lacks some. The repertoire holds tens of thousands of clones, around 90% seen once, with about 4.9% in the top ten. The sample consisted of peripheral blood. These receptor sequences come from a man in his 60s with COVID-19, enrolled during active disease.

This clone was observed a handful of times. The rearrangement links TRBV11-2 to TRBJ2-1; TRBD2 matches 15 bases. Germline V gene sequence: CDR1 SGHAT, CDR2 FQNNGV. Trimming cost V 2 bases and J 7 bases; bases outside gene matches: 3. There are 16 residues in the CDR3. CDR3 coding DNA: TGTGCCAGCAGCTTAATGGGACTAGCGGGGGGAAATGAGCAGTTCTTC. Translated, it gives CASSLMGLAGGNEQFF.

The J gene is TRBJ1-1, the V gene TRBV28; maybe TRBD1 (5 bases). This CDR3 comprises 14 residues. Looked up from germline, CDR1 is MDHEN and CDR2 is SYDVKM. Trimming took 5 bases from V and 0 from J, leaving 10 bases between them. The DNA of the CDR3 is TGTGCCAGCAGTGTAGACAGAGTGAACACTGAAGCTTTCTTT. It yields the protein CASSVDRVNTEAFF.

The gene calls are TRBV6-5 and TRBJ2-4; a possible D gene is TRBD1 (7 bases). The length of the CDR3 is 15 residues. V lost 6 bases to trimming and J lost 7 bases, with 19 bases between them. Germline V gene sequence: CDR1 MNHEY, CDR2 SVGAGI. The CDR3, as DNA: TGTGCCAGCAGACCCCTTGACAGGGCGGGGAACATTCAGTACTTC. Translated, it gives CASRPLDRAGNIQYF.

The chain uses TRBV6-6 and TRBJ2-2; 11 nucleotides match TRBD2. Per the germline V gene, CDR1 is MNHNY and CDR2 is SVGAGI (reference sequence). This CDR3 contains 16 residues. The V segment lost 6 bases and the J segment 7 bases; nucleotides outside the gene matches: 10. The chain's CDR3 is CASSFGLAGRGGELFF. The CDR3, as DNA: TGTGCCAGCAGCTTCGGACTAGCGGGTCGCGGCGGGGAGCTGTTTTTT.

This clone was observed a single time. This sequence joins TRBV6-5 and TRBJ1-1; D is undetermined. V was trimmed by 8 bases and J by 1 base, leaving 14 bases between them. CDR1 and CDR2 (germline): MNHEY, SVGAGI. The CDR3 extends over 14 amino acids. The DNA of the CDR3 is TGTGCCAGCGGTCGAGGAGATCGGAACACTGAAGCTTTCTTT. Amino acids: CASGRGDRNTEAFF.

The rearrangement uses TRBV10-1 and TRBJ2-1; 9 bases match TRBD1. V shed 4 bases and J 9 bases; nucleotides not matched to a gene: 4. Germline values: CDR1 WNHNN, CDR2 SYGVQD (reference sequence). The CDR3 is made up of 13 amino acids. CDR3 sequence reads: CASSGTGQGEQFF. In nucleotides, the CDR3 is TGCGCCAGCAGTGGGACGGGACAGGGTGAGCAGTTCTTC.

This chain uses TRBV30 with TRBJ1-3; TRBD1 might be the D (5 bases). Germline V gene data show CDR1 as GTSNPN and CDR2 as SVGIG (reference sequence). Trimming pared 0 bases from V and 2 bases from J, leaving 8 bases between. This CDR3 comprises 14 residues. The CDR3 loop reads CAWSVGGTGNTIYF. CDR3 nucleotides: TGTGCCTGGAGTGTGGGGGGGACTGGAAACACCATATATTTT.

The table lists this clone with a count of one. J is TRBJ2-3 and V is TRBV10-3; D might be TRBD1 or TRBD2, each matching 5 bases. Germline lookup yields CDR1 ENHRY and CDR2 SYGVKD. CDR3 length: 15 amino acids. Trimming removed 10 bases at V and 4 bases at J, with 21 bases between. This CDR3 is CATREGQGGADTQYF. As DNA, the CDR3 is TGTGCCACCCGTGAGGGGCAGGGTGGTGCAGATACGCAGTATTTT.

V is TRBV30 and J is TRBJ2-3; D is ambiguous. Trimming stripped 0 bases from V and 7 bases from J, with 17 bases between. Germline CDR1 is GTSNPN and CDR2 is SVGIG (reference sequence). The CDR3 contains 15 residues. CDR3 DNA: TGTGCCTGGAGTGTAAGTACGTCAGTCCGAAATACGCAGTATTTT. Translating gives CAWSVSTSVRNTQYF.